This T cell receptor beta chain was recovered during a study of CD8+CD57+ T cells in acquired aplastic anemia. Whole-study context: Sorted CD4+ and CD8+ cells gave a mean 3.2 ug DNA, range about 0.19 to 27.4 ug.

Study-wide findings and caveats: Both patients and controls carried the same twenty-nine CD8+ CDR3 sequences.

Germline lookup yields CDR1 SGHRS and CDR2 YFSETQ. The J segment lost 5 bases and the V segment lost 0 bases, leaving 8 bases of the junction unmatched. The CDR3 runs 16 residues. Before being chosen for sequencing, patients had shown CD8+CD57+ cell expansion by flow cytometry. Each patient had severe acquired aplastic anemia. Both TCR beta VDJ combination and CDR3 sequence profiling were carried out. Genomic DNA was the template for this profiling. TCRdb ran MiXCR on the reads and lists one entry per CDR3 protein. This sample yields some 200,000 distinct CDR3 sequences, of which less than 60% are seen a single time; about 20% belongs to the top ten. About this clonotype: Antigen: not known.

This clonotype was obtained from a human donor with aplastic anemia. The rearrangement uses TRBV5-1 and TRBJ2-5, with 9 bases fitting TRBD1. The sample was sorted CD4+, CD8+, or CD8+CD57+ T cells (not recorded which) from PBMCs. In DNA, the CDR3 is TGCGCCAGCAGCTTGGCCGGGGGACAGGGAACGGAGACCCAGTACTTC. This codes for CASSLAGGQGTETQYF.